This T cell receptor (beta chain) stems from a study of cytomegalovirus exposure and HLA in healthy donors. Study-wide points: A later analysis reportedly identified an Asian-associated ancestry cluster as carrying fewer N-insertions than the approximately 670-donor mean.

The PCR contained 60 Vbeta and 13 Jbeta primers. Assay: immunoSEQ multiplex PCR; the TCRdb copy retains only in-frame clones and omits some. The sample gives about 100,000 clones, roughly 73% of which show up once; roughly 8.2% is in the top ten. Concerning this clone itself: No antigen is known for it.

Per the germline V gene, CDR1 is LNHDA and CDR2 is SQIVND (reference sequence). The CDR3 has 14 residues. V was pared by 7 bases and J by 2 bases, with 14 bases between. V is TRBV19 and J is TRBJ1-2; tentatively, D is TRBD1 (6 bases). The clonotype was recovered from a man under 40 in good health and CMV-seronegative. Sequencing was done on a sample of PBMCs. The CDR3 sequence: CASIPRDRNYGYTF. In DNA, the CDR3 is TGTGCCAGTATCCCTAGAGACAGGAACTATGGCTACACCTTC. Full variable domain (remainder filled in from reference TRBV19 and TRBJ1-2): DGGITQSPKYLFRKEGQNVTLSCEQNLNHDAMYWYRQDPGQGLRLIYYSQIVNDFQKGDIAEGYSVSREKKESFPLTVTSAQKNPTAFYLCASIPRDRNYGYTFGSGTRLTVV.